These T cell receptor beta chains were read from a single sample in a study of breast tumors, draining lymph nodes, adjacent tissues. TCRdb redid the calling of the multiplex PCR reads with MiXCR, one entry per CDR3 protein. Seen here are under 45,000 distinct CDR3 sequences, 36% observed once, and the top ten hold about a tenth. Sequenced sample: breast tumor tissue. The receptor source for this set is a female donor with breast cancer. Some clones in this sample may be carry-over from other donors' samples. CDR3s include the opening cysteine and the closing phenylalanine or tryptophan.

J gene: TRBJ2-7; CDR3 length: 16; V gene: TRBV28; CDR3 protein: CASSRRGRLLSYEQYF
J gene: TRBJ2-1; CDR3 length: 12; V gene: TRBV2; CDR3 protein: CASSFYGSEQFF
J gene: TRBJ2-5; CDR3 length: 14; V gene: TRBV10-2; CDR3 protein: CASSEWGRRETQYF
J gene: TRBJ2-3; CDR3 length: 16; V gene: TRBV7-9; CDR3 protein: CASSLAGQDPTDTQYF
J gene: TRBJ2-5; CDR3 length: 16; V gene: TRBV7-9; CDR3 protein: CASSLVGQVPQETQYF
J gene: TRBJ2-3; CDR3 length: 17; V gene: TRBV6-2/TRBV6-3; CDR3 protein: CANSYRGLAGRVDTQYF
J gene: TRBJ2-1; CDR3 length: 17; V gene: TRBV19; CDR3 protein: CASRVRGTSGSQNEQFF
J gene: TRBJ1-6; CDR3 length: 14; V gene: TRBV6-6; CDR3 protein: CASSYAGTDSPLHF
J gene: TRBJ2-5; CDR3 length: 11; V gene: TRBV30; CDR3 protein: CAWSSQETQYF
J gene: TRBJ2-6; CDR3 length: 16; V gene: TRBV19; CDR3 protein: CASSRQGSFGANVLTF
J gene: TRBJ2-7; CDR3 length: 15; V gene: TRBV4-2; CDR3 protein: CASSPGTSGSYEQYF
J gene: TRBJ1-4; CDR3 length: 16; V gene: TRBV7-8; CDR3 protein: CASSRGQGPRDEKLFF
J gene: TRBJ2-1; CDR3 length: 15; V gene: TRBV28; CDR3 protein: CASTLGTVSYNEQFF
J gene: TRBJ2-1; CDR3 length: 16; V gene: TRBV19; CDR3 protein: CASRRTLADTYNEQFF
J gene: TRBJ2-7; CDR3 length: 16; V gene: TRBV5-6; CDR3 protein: CASSLRDGQGIREQYF
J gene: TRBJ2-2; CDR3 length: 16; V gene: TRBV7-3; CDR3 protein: CASSLNSGGNAGELFF
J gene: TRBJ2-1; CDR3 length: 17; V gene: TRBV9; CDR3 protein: CASSVGLAESSYNEQFF
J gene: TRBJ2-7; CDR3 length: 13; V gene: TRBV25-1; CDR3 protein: CASSESVHREQYF